The entry below describes one T cell receptor beta chain. TCRdb's table, derived via immunoSEQ multiplex PCR, lists solely in-frame clones and lacks some. Of some 70,000 clones in the sample, roughly 90% were seen once. The CDR3 totals 15 residues. V lost 0 bases, J lost 6 bases, and 11 bases lay in between. The germline V gene encodes CDR1 LGHNA and CDR2 YNFKEQ. This sample was taken from a study of T cell changes during pregnancy in multiple sclerosis. The chain has TRBV4-2 and TRBJ2-2, with a possible D match to TRBD1 (5 bases). The starting material was CD4+ T cells from peripheral blood mononuclear cells, obtained in the third trimester of pregnancy. This sequence originates from a female donor in good health, enrolled as a control in a pregnancy study. CDR3: CASSQDTGIAGELFF. The DNA of the CDR3 is TGTGCCAGCAGCCAAGATACAGGAATCGCCGGGGAGCTGTTTTTT.